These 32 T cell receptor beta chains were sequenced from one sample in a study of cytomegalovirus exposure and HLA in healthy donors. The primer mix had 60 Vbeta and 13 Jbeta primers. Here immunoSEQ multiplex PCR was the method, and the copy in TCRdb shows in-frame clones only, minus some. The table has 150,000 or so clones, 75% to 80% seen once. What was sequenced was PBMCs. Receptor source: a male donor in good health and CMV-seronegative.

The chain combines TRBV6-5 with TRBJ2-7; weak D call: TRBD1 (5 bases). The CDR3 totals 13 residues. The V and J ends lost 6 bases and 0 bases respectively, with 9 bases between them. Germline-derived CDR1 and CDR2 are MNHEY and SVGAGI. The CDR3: CASSRQSSYEQYF. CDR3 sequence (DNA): TGTGCCAGCAGCCGACAGAGCTCCTACGAGCAGTACTTC.

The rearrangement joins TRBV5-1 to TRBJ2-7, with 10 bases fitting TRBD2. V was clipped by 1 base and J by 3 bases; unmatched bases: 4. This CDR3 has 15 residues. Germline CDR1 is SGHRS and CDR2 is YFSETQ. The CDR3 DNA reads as TGCGCCAGCAGCTTGTTAGCGGGGGGAAACTACGAGCAGTACTTC. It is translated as CASSLLAGGNYEQYF.

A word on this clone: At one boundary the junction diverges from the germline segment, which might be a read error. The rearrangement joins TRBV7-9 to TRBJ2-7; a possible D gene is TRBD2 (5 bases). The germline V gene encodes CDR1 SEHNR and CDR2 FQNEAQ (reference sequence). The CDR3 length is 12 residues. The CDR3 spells CSSSPTRVEQYF. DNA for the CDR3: TGTTCCAGCAGCCCCACGAGGGTCGAGCAGTACTTC.

The CDR3 coding sequence is TGTGCCTGGAGTGTGTCCATCGAGTTGTTTTTT. Translating it yields CAWSVSIELFF. The V gene is TRBV30, the J gene TRBJ2-2; D call uncertain. CDR1 GTSNPN and CDR2 SVGIG come from the germline V gene (reference sequence). Trimming shortened V by 0 bases and J by 15 bases, and 11 bases separated the two germline ends. The CDR3 covers 11 residues.

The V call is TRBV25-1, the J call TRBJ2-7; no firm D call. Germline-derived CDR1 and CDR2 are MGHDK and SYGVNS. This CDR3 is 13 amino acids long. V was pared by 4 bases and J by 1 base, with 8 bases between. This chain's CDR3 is CASSALGSYEQYF. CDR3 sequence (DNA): TGTGCCAGCAGTGCCCTAGGATCCTACGAGCAGTACTTC.

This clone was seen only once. Here the CDR3 reads CASSQDQGLYGYTF. CDR3 bases: TGTGCCAGCAGCCAAGATCAAGGACTCTATGGCTACACCTTC. The genes are TRBV14 and TRBJ1-2; the D is unclear. The V gene's germline CDR1 is SGHDN and CDR2 FVKESK. The V end lost 0 bases, the J end lost 4 bases, and 9 bases lay between the germline ends. The CDR3 totals 14 residues.

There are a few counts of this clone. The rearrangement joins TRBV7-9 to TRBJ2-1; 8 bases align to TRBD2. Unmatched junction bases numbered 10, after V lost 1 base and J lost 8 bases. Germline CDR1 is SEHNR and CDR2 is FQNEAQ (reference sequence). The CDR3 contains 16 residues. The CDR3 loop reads CASSLGTSREYDEQFF. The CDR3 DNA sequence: TGTGCCAGCAGCTTAGGGACTAGCCGGGAGTATGATGAGCAGTTCTTC. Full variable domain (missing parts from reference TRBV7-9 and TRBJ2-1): DTGVSQNPRHKITKRGQNVTFRCDPISEHNRLYWYRQTLGQGPEFLTYFQNEAQLEKSRLLSDRFSAERPKGSFSTLEIQRTEQGDSAMYLCASSLGTSREYDEQFFGPGTRLTVL.

The CDR3 DNA sequence: TGCGCCAGCAGCCCCATGGGGAATCAGGGGGCGGGTGAGCAGTACTTC. It is translated as CASSPMGNQGAGEQYF. The V and J genes are TRBV5-1 and TRBJ2-7; 8 bases line up with TRBD1. The CDR3 has 16 residues. Trimming cost V 4 bases and J 7 bases; bases outside gene matches: 16. Germline values: CDR1 SGHRS, CDR2 YFSETQ.

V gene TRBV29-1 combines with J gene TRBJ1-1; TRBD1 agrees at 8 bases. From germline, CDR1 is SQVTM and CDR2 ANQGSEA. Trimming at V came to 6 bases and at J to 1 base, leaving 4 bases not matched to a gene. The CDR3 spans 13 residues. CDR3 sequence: CSVRDRRNTEAFF. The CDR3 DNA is TGCAGCGTGAGGGACAGGAGGAACACTGAAGCTTTCTTT.

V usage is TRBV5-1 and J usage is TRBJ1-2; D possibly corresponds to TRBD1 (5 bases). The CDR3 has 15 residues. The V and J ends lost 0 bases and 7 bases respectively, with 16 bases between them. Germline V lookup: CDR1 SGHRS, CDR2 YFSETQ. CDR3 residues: CASSLAPSGSLGYTF. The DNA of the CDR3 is TGCGCCAGCAGCTTGGCCCCTTCAGGGTCGCTTGGCTACACCTTC.

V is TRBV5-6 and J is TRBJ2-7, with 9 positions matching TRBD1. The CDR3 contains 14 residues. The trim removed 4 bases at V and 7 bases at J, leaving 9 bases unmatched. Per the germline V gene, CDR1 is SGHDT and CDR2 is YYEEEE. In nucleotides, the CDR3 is TGTGCCAGCAGCCTCCCCGGGACAGGGAGGGAGCAGTACTTC. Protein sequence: CASSLPGTGREQYF.

CDR3 bases: TGTGCCAGTCTGCGGCAACGGTACTATGGCTACACCTTC. Its translation is CASLRQRYYGYTF. This sequence joins TRBV6-6 and TRBJ1-2; no clear D. V was shortened by 9 bases and J by 3 bases, with 14 bases between the two germline ends. CDR1 is MNHNY and CDR2 is SVGAGI in the germline V gene (reference sequence). CDR3 length: 13 amino acids.

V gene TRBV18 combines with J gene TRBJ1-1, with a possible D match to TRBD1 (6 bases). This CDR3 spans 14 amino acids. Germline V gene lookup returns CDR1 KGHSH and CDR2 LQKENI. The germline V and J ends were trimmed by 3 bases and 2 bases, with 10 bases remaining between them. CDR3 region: CASSPGGHNTEAFF. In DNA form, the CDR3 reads TGTGCCAGCTCACCGGGGGGGCACAACACTGAAGCTTTCTTT.

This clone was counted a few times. The CDR3 here is CASSKTGEGYTF. The CDR3 nucleotides are TGTGCCAGCTCAAAAACAGGGGAAGGCTACACCTTC. The chain has TRBV18 and TRBJ1-2, with 7 bases aligning to TRBD1. The V gene's germline CDR1 is KGHSH and CDR2 LQKENI. The CDR3 is made up of 12 amino acids. J was trimmed by 8 bases and V by 5 bases; bases with no gene match: 5.

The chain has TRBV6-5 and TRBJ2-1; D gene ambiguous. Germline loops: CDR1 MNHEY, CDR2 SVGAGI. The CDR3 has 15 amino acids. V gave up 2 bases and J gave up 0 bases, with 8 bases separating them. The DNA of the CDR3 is TGTGCCAGCAGTTACGACCGGAGCTCCTACAATGAGCAGTTCTTC. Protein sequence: CASSYDRSSYNEQFF.

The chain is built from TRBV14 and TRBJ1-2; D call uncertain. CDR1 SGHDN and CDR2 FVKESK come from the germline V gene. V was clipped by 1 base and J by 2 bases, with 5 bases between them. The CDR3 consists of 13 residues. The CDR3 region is CASSQAQNYGYTF. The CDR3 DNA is TGTGCCAGCAGCCAAGCCCAGAACTATGGCTACACCTTC.

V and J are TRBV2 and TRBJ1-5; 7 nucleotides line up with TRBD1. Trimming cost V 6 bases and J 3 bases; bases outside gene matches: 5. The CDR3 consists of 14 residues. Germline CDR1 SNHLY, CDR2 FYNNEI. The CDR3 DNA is TGTGCCAGCAGGGGGGGACAGATCAATCAGCCCCAGCATTTT. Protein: CASRGGQINQPQHF.

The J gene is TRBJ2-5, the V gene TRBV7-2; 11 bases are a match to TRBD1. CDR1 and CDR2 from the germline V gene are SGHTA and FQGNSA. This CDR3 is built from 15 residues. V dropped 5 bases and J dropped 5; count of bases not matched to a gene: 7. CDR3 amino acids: CASSLRTGGWETQYF. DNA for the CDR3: TGTGCCAGCAGCCTAAGGACAGGGGGCTGGGAGACCCAGTACTTC.

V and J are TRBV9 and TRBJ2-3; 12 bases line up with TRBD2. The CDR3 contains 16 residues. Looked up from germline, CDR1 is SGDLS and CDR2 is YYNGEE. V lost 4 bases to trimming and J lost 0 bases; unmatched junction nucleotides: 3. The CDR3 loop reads CASSTGLAGSTDTQYF. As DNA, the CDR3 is TGTGCCAGCAGCACGGGACTAGCGGGTAGCACAGATACGCAGTATTTT.

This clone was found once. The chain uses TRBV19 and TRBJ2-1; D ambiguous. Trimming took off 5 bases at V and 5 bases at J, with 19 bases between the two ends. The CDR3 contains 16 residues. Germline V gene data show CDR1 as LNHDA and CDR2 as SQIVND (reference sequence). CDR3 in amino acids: CASSFVEPTLDNEQFF. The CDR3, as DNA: TGTGCCAGTAGTTTCGTTGAACCTACTCTCGACAATGAGCAGTTCTTC.

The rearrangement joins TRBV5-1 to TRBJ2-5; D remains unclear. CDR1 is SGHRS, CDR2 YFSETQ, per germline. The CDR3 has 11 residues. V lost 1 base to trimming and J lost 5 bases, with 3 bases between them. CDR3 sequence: CASSLTETQYF. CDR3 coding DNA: TGCGCCAGCAGCTTGACTGAGACCCAGTACTTC.

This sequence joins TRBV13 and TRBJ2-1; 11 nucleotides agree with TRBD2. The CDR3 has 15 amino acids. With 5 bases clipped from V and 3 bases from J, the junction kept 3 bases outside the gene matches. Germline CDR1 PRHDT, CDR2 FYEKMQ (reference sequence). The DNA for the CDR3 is TGTGCCAGCAGCCTCGGACTAGCGGGCTACAATGAGCAGTTCTTC. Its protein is CASSLGLAGYNEQFF.

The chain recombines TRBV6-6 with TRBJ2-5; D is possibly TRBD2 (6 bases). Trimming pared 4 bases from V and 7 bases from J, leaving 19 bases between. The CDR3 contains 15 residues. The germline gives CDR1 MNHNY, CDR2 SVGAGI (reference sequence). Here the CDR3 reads CASSWDSGSRRTQYF. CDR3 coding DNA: TGTGCCAGCAGTTGGGATAGCGGAAGCCGAAGGACCCAGTACTTC.

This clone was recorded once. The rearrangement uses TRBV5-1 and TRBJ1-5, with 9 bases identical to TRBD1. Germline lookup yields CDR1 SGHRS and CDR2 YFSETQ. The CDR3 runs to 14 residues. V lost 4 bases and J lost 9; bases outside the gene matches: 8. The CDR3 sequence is CASSAGTGRTPQHF. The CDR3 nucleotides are TGCGCCAGCAGCGCTGGGACAGGGAGAACGCCCCAGCATTTT.

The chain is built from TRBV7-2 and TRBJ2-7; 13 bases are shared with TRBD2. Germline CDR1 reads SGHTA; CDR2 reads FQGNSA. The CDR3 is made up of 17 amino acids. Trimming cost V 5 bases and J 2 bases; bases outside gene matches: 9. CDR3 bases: TGTGCCAGCAGCACAACTAGCGGGGGGGCCAAGGCCTACGAGCAGTACTTC. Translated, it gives CASSTTSGGAKAYEQYF.

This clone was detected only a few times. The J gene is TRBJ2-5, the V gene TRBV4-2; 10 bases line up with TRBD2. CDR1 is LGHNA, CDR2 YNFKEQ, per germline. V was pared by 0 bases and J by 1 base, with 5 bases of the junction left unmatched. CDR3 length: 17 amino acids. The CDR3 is CASSQDSASGGQETQYF. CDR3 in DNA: TGTGCCAGCAGCCAAGATTCGGCTAGCGGGGGCCAAGAGACCCAGTACTTC.

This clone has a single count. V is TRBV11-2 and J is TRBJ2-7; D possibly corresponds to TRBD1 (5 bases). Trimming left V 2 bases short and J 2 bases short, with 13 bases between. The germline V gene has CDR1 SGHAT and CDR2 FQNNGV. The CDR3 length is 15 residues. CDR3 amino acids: CASSLSADTTYEQYF. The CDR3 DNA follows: TGTGCCAGCAGCTTATCGGCGGACACCACCTACGAGCAGTACTTC. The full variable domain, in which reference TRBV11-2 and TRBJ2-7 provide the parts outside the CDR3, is EAGVAQSPRYKIIEKRQSVAFWCNPISGHATLYWYQQILGQGPKLLIQFQNNGVVDDSQLPKDRFSAERLKGVDSTLKIQPAKLEDSAVYLCASSLSADTTYEQYFGPGTRLTVT.

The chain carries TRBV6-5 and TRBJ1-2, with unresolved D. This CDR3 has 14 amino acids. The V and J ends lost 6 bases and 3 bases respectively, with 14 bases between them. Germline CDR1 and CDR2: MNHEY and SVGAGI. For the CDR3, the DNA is TGTGCCAGCAGACGTACCGGGAGAGACTATGGCTACACCTTC. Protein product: CASRRTGRDYGYTF.

The CDR3 nucleotides read TGTGCCAGCAGTTCGACAGGGGACTCTGGAAACACCATATATTTT. Translated: CASSSTGDSGNTIYF. V gene TRBV6-5 combines with J gene TRBJ1-3; 8 bases are a match to TRBD1. The CDR3 is 15 residues long. The J segment lost 0 bases and the V segment lost 4 bases, leaving 2 bases of the junction unmatched. CDR1 MNHEY and CDR2 SVGAGI come from the germline V gene.

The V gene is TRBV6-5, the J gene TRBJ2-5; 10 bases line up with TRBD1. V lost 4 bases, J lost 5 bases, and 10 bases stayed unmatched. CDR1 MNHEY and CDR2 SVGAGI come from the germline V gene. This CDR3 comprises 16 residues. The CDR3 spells CASSSPGQGLGETQYF. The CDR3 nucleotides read TGTGCCAGCAGTTCTCCGGGACAGGGGTTGGGGGAGACCCAGTACTTC.

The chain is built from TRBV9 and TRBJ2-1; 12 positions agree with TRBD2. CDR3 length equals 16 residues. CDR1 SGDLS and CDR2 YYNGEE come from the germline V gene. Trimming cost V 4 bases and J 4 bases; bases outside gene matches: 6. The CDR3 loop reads CASSPTSGGPYNEQFF. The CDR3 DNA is TGTGCCAGCAGCCCCACTAGCGGGGGGCCATACAATGAGCAGTTCTTC.

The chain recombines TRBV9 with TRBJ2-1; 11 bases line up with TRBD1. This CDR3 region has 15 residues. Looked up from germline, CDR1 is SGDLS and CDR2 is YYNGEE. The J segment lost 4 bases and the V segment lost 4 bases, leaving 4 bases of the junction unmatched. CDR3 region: CASSLGTGGYNEQFF. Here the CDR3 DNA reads TGTGCCAGCAGCCTAGGGACAGGGGGGTACAATGAGCAGTTCTTC.